The clone carrying this T cell receptor (beta chain) was counted only a few times. The trim removed 5 bases at V and 2 bases at J, leaving 7 bases unmatched. The CDR3 consists of 15 residues. CDR1 and CDR2 (germline): MDHEN, SYDVKM. This sample stems from a study of shared clonotypes between healthy human individuals. TCRdb's copy holds only in-frame clones and misses some; the assay was immunoSEQ multiplex PCR. The sample records 600,000 to 800,000 clones, 55% to 75% being singletons. The receptor was derived from a woman in her twenties or thirties in good health. V usage is TRBV28 and J usage is TRBJ2-5, with 8 positions matching TRBD1. Sequencing was performed on memory CD4+ T cells sorted from blood. Documented subset: CD45RA-negative fraction. The CDR3 loop reads CASSRMDRDQETQYF. CDR3 DNA: TGTGCCAGCAGTCGGATGGACAGGGATCAAGAGACCCAGTACTTC.